These 22 T cell receptor beta chains originate from one sample sequenced in a study of blood T cell repertoires in COVID-19. Only in-frame clones appear in the TCRdb table, and some are missing; sequencing was by immunoSEQ multiplex PCR. The sample carries about 440,000 clones, 87% recorded once. Source material: PBMCs or T cells enriched from blood (not recorded which). All receptors come from a woman aged 18-35 years with acute COVID-19.

The gene calls are TRBV28 and TRBJ1-4; D may be TRBD1 (6 bases). CDR3 length equals 13 residues. Germline values: CDR1 MDHEN, CDR2 SYDVKM. Trimming shortened V by 10 bases and J by 3 bases, and 12 bases separated the two germline ends. The CDR3 spells CATNGGSNEKLFF. The CDR3 nucleotides are TGTGCCACCAATGGGGGCTCTAATGAAAAACTGTTTTTT. Complete variable domain (other parts from reference TRBV28 and TRBJ1-4): DVKVTQSSRYLVKRTGEKVFLECVQDMDHENMFWYRQDPGLGLRLIYFSYDVKMKEKGDIPEGYSVSREKKERFSLILESASTNQTSMYLCATNGGSNEKLFFGSGTQLSVL.

The V and J genes are TRBV9 and TRBJ1-3; D ambiguous. V gave up 2 bases and J gave up 3 bases, with 12 bases separating them. Germline CDR1 is SGDLS and CDR2 is YYNGEE. This CDR3 has 15 residues. Here the CDR3 reads CASSVRTDIGNTIYF. DNA of the CDR3: TGTGCCAGCAGCGTTAGAACAGACATTGGAAACACCATATATTTT.

The chain joins TRBV7-8 to TRBJ2-7, with D tentatively TRBD2 (5 bases). The CDR3 length is 16 residues. The V end lost 1 base, the J end lost 0 bases, and 13 bases lay between the germline ends. The germline CDR1 and CDR2 sequences are SGHVS and FQNEAQ. CDR3 in DNA: TGTGCCAGCAGCTTAGGCAGTTTGGGGAGCTCCTACGAGCAGTACTTC. This encodes CASSLGSLGSSYEQYF.

The rearrangement uses TRBV12-3 or TRBV12-4 and TRBJ1-2; D not resolved. V was shortened by 5 bases and J by 4 bases, with 8 bases between the two germline ends. The CDR3 is 12 amino acids. CDR3 sequence: CASSLTFYGYTF. As DNA, the CDR3 is TGTGCCAGCAGTCTCACATTCTATGGCTACACCTTC.

In this sample, this clone turned up once. The chain employs TRBV7-2 and TRBJ2-7, with D perhaps TRBD1 (5 bases). This CDR3 has 13 amino acids. Germline CDR1 is SGHTA and CDR2 is FQGNSA. V lost 3 bases, J lost 2 bases, and 8 bases lay in between. The CDR3 region has the DNA TGTGCCAGCAGCTTCATAGGGGCCTACGAGCAGTACTTC. This sequence encodes CASSFIGAYEQYF.

The chain has TRBV3-1 (or the pseudogene TRBV3-2) and TRBJ2-2; tentatively, D is TRBD2 (5 bases). Germline assignment: CDR1 LGHDT and CDR2 YNNKEL (reference sequence). This CDR3 region has 14 residues. Between the trimmed V and J ends, which lost 1 base and 6 bases, there was a span of 9 bases. CDR3 DNA: TGTGCCAGCAGCCAAGCAGGCGGGTCCGGGGAGCTGTTTTTT. It translates to CASSQAGGSGELFF.

The chain is built from TRBV2 and TRBJ2-5; TRBD1 might be the D (6 bases). The CDR3 extends over 14 amino acids. V lost 5 bases to trimming and J lost 0 bases, with 10 bases between them. The V gene's germline CDR1 is SNHLY and CDR2 FYNNEI. CDR3 sequence reads: CASSYGQYQETQYF. The CDR3 DNA follows: TGTGCCAGCAGTTACGGACAGTACCAAGAGACCCAGTACTTC.

This chain connects TRBV7-3 to TRBJ1-3; D may be TRBD1 (6 bases). Germline CDR1 and CDR2: SGHTA and FQGTGA. V lost 2 bases to trimming and J lost 4 bases, with 6 bases between them. The CDR3 contains 13 residues. The CDR3 here is CASSLGQGNTIYF. The CDR3 DNA sequence: TGTGCCAGCAGCTTAGGACAGGGAAACACCATATATTTT.

As regards this clone: Other nucleotide sequences from this sample produce the same CDR3. The rearrangement links TRBV18 to TRBJ1-5, with D maybe TRBD1 (6 bases). In germline, CDR1 is KGHSH, CDR2 LQKENI. The CDR3 is 14 amino acids. The V end was cut by 5 bases, the J end by 5 bases, with 13 bases between. This CDR3 reads CASSSTGRDQPQHF. CDR3 nucleotide sequence: TGTGCCAGCTCATCCACAGGGAGAGATCAGCCCCAGCATTTT.

The genes are TRBV11-2 and TRBJ1-4; D unresolved. The V and J ends lost 5 bases and 4 bases respectively, with 14 bases between them. CDR3 length: 15 amino acids. Per germline, CDR1 SGHAT and CDR2 FQNNGV. CDR3 bases: TGTGCCAGCAGCCGCATAGCCGTGCTTAATGAAAAACTGTTTTTT. Its protein product is CASSRIAVLNEKLFF.

The chain combines TRBV28 with TRBJ2-3; 8 bases match TRBD1. The J segment lost 1 base and the V segment lost 1 base, leaving 1 base of the junction unmatched. Germline assignment: CDR1 MDHEN and CDR2 SYDVKM. There are 15 residues in the CDR3. The CDR3 is CASSLLTGGTDTQYF. Here the CDR3 DNA reads TGTGCCAGCAGTTTATTGACAGGGGGCACAGATACGCAGTATTTT. Together with reference TRBV28 and TRBJ2-3, the CDR3 gives the full variable domain: DVKVTQSSRYLVKRTGEKVFLECVQDMDHENMFWYRQDPGLGLRLIYFSYDVKMKEKGDIPEGYSVSREKKERFSLILESASTNQTSMYLCASSLLTGGTDTQYFGPGTRLTVL.

V usage is TRBV2 and J usage is TRBJ1-1, with 7 bases identical to TRBD1. The CDR3 totals 15 residues. The V gene's germline CDR1 is SNHLY and CDR2 FYNNEI. V shed 4 bases and J 6 bases; nucleotides not matched to a gene: 11. CDR3 coding DNA: TGTGCCAGCAGTGGTTTGGACAGGAAGAGGCCTGAAGCTTTCTTT. Residues: CASSGLDRKRPEAFF.

The V call is TRBV4-1, the J call TRBJ2-3; TRBD1 is a possible D gene (5 bases). The CDR3 loop spans 13 amino acids. CDR1 is MGHRA, CDR2 YSYEKL, per germline. V shed 5 bases and J shed 6 bases, with 12 bases lying between them. The CDR3 DNA reads as TGCGCCAGCAGCTGGGGCCCCGCCGATACGCAGTATTTT. It encodes CASSWGPADTQYF.

This clone came up once. V gene TRBV6-5 combines with J gene TRBJ1-1; tentatively, D is TRBD1 (6 bases). The germline V and J ends were trimmed by 5 bases and 6 bases, with 13 bases remaining between them. There are 13 residues in the CDR3. Germline V gene data show CDR1 as MNHEY and CDR2 as SVGAGI. CDR3 DNA: TGTGCCAGCAGTCCACAGGGAATCGCTGAAGCTTTCTTT. Protein product: CASSPQGIAEAFF.

The CDR3 DNA follows: TGTGCCAGCAGGAGGGACTTAACTGAAGGGAAACTGTTTTTT. Amino acid sequence: CASRRDLTEGKLFF. The chain recombines TRBV28 with TRBJ1-4; D may be TRBD1 (5 bases). The CDR3 sequence is 14 residues long. Germline V gene sequence: CDR1 MDHEN, CDR2 SYDVKM. V lost 6 bases to trimming and J lost 11 bases, with 19 bases between them.

The chain has TRBV2 and TRBJ1-2; D is undetermined. Germline V gives CDR1 SNHLY, CDR2 FYNNEI. V lost 4 bases and J 5 bases, leaving 8 bases between the germline ends. This CDR3 is 12 amino acids long. CDR3 sequence (DNA): TGTGCCAGCAGTGGACGGGTGTATGGCTACACCTTC. Translated, it gives CASSGRVYGYTF.

The V gene is TRBV2, the J gene TRBJ2-5, with TRBD2 as a possible D gene (6 bases). Trimming stripped 5 bases from V and 3 bases from J, with 13 bases between. The germline CDR1 and CDR2 sequences are SNHLY and FYNNEI. The CDR3 is 14 residues long. The CDR3 coding sequence is TGTGCCAGCAGTAGGGACGGGGGAAAAGAGACCCAGTACTTC. This translates into CASSRDGGKETQYF.

This chain connects TRBV6-5 to TRBJ1-6; 8 bases map to TRBD1. V lost 6 bases and J lost 14; bases outside the gene matches: 9. The CDR3 is 13 amino acids. Germline V gene lookup returns CDR1 MNHEY and CDR2 SVGAGI. The CDR3 bases are TGTGCCAGCAGGCCCGGACAGGGATTAACCCTCCACTTT. Translation gives CASRPGQGLTLHF.

A single count supports this clone. The same CDR3 also results from other DNA sequences found in this sample. The chain is built from TRBV18 and TRBJ1-1; 8 bases are a match to TRBD1. The CDR3 extends over 13 amino acids. V dropped 3 bases and J dropped 5; count of bases not matched to a gene: 2. The V gene's germline CDR1 is KGHSH and CDR2 LQKENI. The CDR3 nucleotides read TGTGCCAGCTCACCGACAGGGGAAACTGAAGCTTTCTTT. This encodes CASSPTGETEAFF.

The rearrangement joins TRBV4-3 to TRBJ1-2; D unclear. The germline V gene encodes CDR1 LGHNA and CDR2 YSLEER. Trimming shortened V by 1 base and J by 4 bases, and 13 bases separated the two germline ends. The length of the CDR3 is 15 residues. CDR3 sequence: CASSQVEGPAYGYTF. The DNA for the CDR3 is TGCGCCAGCAGCCAAGTTGAGGGTCCGGCCTATGGCTACACCTTC.

This clone came up a few times. V is TRBV19 and J is TRBJ2-7; the match to TRBD1 covers 7 bases. Germline V lookup: CDR1 LNHDA, CDR2 SQIVND (reference sequence). The V gene end was trimmed by 6 bases and the J gene end by 5 bases; junction bases not matched to a gene: 10. This CDR3 contains 14 residues. DNA of the CDR3: TGTGCCAGTAGCATTACCGGGACAGCAAACGAGCAGTACTTC. Translated, it gives CASSITGTANEQYF. The variable domain in full, completed from reference TRBV19 and TRBJ2-7, reads DGGITQSPKYLFRKEGQNVTLSCEQNLNHDAMYWYRQDPGQGLRLIYYSQIVNDFQKGDIAEGYSVSREKKESFPLTVTSAQKNPTAFYLCASSITGTANEQYFGPGTRLTVT.

This clone was seen a single time. The rearrangement joins TRBV5-4 to TRBJ2-7; 11 nucleotides align to TRBD2. Germline loops: CDR1 SGHNT, CDR2 YYREEE (reference sequence). V trimming: 0 bases; J trimming: 7 bases; junction bases outside the gene matches: 12. CDR3 length: 17 amino acids. Written as DNA, the CDR3 is TGTGCCAGCAGCTTGGTGGGGTTACTAGCGGGAGCGAATGAGCAGTACTTC. Amino acid sequence: CASSLVGLLAGANEQYF.